This T cell receptor beta chain was identified in a study of blood T cell repertoires in COVID-19. Study-wide background: Sites in the United States, Italy and Spain provided acute and convalescent COVID-19 samples.

The data were produced by immunoSEQ multiplex PCR, yet TCRdb's version contains in-frame clones alone and is incomplete. The table records about 380,000 clones, more than 80% of them present only once. Source material: peripheral blood. The sequence was collected from a middle-aged man with acute or convalescent COVID-19.

CDR3 sequence (DNA): TGTGCCATCCGAGGTGCGGCAGCTTATGGCTACACCTTC. Residues: CAIRGAAAYGYTF. V usage is TRBV6-5 and J usage is TRBJ1-2; no clear D gene. The V gene's germline CDR1 is MNHEY and CDR2 SVGAGI. The CDR3 has 13 residues. V lost 10 bases, J lost 5 bases, and 17 bases lay in between.